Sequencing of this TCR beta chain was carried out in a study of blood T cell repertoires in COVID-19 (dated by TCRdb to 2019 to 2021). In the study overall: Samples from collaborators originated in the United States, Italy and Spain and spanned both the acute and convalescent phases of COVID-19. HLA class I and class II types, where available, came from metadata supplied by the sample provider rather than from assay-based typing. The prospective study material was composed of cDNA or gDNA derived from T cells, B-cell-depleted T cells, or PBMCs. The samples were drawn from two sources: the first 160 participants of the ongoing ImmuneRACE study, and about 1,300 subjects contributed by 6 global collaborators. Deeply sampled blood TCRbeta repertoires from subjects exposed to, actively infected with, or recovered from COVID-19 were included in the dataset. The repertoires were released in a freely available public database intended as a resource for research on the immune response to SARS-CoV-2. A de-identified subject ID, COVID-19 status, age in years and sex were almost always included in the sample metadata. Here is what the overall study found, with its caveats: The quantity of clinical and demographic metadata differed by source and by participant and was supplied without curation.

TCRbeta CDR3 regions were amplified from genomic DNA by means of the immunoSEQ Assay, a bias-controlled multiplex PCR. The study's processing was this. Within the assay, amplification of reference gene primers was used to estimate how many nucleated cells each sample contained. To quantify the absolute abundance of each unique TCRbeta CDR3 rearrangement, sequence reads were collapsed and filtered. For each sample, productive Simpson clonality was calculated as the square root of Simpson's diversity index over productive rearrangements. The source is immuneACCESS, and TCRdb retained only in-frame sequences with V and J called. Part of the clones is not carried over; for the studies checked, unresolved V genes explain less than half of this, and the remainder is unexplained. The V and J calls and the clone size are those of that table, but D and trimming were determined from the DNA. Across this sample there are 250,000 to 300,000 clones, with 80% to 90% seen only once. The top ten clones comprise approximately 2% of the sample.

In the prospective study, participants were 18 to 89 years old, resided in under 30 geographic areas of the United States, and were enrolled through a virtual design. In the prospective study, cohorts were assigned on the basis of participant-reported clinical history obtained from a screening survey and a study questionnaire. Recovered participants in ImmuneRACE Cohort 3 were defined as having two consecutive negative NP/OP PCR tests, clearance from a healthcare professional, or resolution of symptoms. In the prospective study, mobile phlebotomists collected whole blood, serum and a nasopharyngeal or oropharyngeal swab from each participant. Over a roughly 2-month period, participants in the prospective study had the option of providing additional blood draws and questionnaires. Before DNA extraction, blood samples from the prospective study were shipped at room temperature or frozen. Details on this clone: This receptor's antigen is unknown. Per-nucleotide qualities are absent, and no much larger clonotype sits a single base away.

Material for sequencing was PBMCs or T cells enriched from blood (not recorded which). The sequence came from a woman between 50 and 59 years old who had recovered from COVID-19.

This receptor has the CDR3 CASSLAGGSQPQHF. The DNA sequence is TGTGCCAGCAGCCTGGCAGGGGGCAGTCAGCCCCAGCATTTT. The chain uses TRBV28 and TRBJ1-5; TRBD1 agrees with 8 junctional bases. The germline V gene supplies CDR1 MDHEN and CDR2 SYDVKM. The CDR3 sequence holds 14 residues, the cysteine and phenylalanine included. Just CDR3 DNA is preserved here, 42 bases in frame from base 1. Trimming takes 6 bases off V and 6 bases off J; junction bases not matched to a gene: 7.